This entry lists 28 T cell receptor beta chains sequenced from one sample in a study of blood T cell repertoires in COVID-19. Clones were sequenced by immunoSEQ multiplex PCR, and TCRdb holds only the in-frame ones, with some missing. The table lists roughly 150,000 clones, roughly 85% of them singletons, with 5% in the top ten. Material: peripheral blood. Receptors originate from a human donor in a cohort sampled during active COVID-19.

This clone has only a few counts. J is TRBJ2-7 and V is TRBV9, with unresolved D. Germline values: CDR1 SGDLS, CDR2 YYNGEE. The CDR3 is 13 amino acids. The V end lost 4 bases, the J end lost 3 bases, and 11 bases lay between the germline ends. This chain's CDR3 is CASSPPSGYEQYF. The CDR3 DNA reads TGTGCCAGCAGCCCGCCCTCGGGCTACGAGCAGTACTTC.

The chain carries TRBV28 and TRBJ2-7, with 9 bases fitting TRBD1. V trimming: 10 bases; J trimming: 4 bases; junction bases outside the gene matches: 11. Germline V gene data show CDR1 as MDHEN and CDR2 as SYDVKM. This CDR3 is built from 14 residues. In DNA form, the CDR3 reads TGTGCCACCACCCCGGACAGGGGAAAATACGAGCAGTACTTC. This codes for CATTPDRGKYEQYF.

This chain connects TRBV5-1 to TRBJ2-7, with D perhaps matching TRBD1 (5 bases). V was pared by 0 bases and J by 2 bases, with 12 bases between. This CDR3 spans 15 amino acids. Germline loops: CDR1 SGHRS, CDR2 YFSETQ. The CDR3 DNA sequence: TGCGCCAGCAGCTTGGGACCGGACACGACCTACGAGCAGTACTTC. Its translation: CASSLGPDTTYEQYF.

The chain joins TRBV9 to TRBJ1-2; D gene unclear. Deletions cut 0 bases from V and 7 bases from J, with 19 bases between. Per the germline V gene, CDR1 is SGDLS and CDR2 is YYNGEE. There are 16 residues in the CDR3. The CDR3 sequence: CASSVATVRNQLGYTF. The CDR3 DNA reads as TGTGCCAGCAGCGTAGCTACAGTCCGGAACCAACTTGGCTACACCTTC.

This clone is a singleton in its sample. This rearrangement joins TRBV25-1 to TRBJ2-3, with D maybe TRBD2 (6 bases). Trimming pared 3 bases from V and 6 bases from J, leaving 19 bases between. Germline CDR1 is MGHDK and CDR2 is SYGVNS. The CDR3 totals 16 residues. Here the CDR3 reads CASSDSGGVVGDTQYF. CDR3 DNA: TGTGCCAGCAGTGATTCAGGCGGGGTAGTAGGGGATACGCAGTATTTT.

The chain recombines TRBV18 with TRBJ1-1; unclear D gene. Trimming left V 3 bases short and J 0 bases short, with 8 bases between. Per the germline V gene, CDR1 is KGHSH and CDR2 is LQKENI. The CDR3 runs 14 residues. The CDR3 region has the DNA TGTGCCAGCTCACCGACCGGGGTGAACACTGAAGCTTTCTTT. The encoded protein is CASSPTGVNTEAFF.

This clone showed up just a few times. This sequence joins TRBV10-3 and TRBJ2-7, with no clear D. Germline CDR1 is ENHRY and CDR2 is SYGVKD. The CDR3 covers 12 residues. Trimming stripped 10 bases from V and 6 bases from J, with 16 bases between. The CDR3 DNA is TGTGCCACCAGAACAGTCGCTACCGAGCAGTACTTC. It is translated as CATRTVATEQYF.

This sequence joins TRBV4-1 and TRBJ1-1; D gene uncertain. CDR3 length: 16 amino acids. Germline V gives CDR1 MGHRA, CDR2 YSYEKL. V lost 0 bases to trimming and J lost 0 bases, with 11 bases between them. The CDR3 sequence is CASSQDVAALNTEAFF. The CDR3 DNA reads TGCGCCAGCAGCCAAGATGTGGCGGCCTTGAACACTGAAGCTTTCTTT.

The CDR3 DNA reads TGTGCCAGCAGCCAACCCCGGTCCGGGGTCTTGATCCACGAGCAGTACTTC. Encoded protein: CASSQPRSGVLIHEQYF. The V gene is TRBV3-1 (or the pseudogene TRBV3-2), the J gene TRBJ2-7; TRBD2 is a possible D gene (5 bases). Germline CDR1 LGHDT, CDR2 YNNKEL (reference sequence). The V end was cut by 2 bases, the J end by 5 bases, with 22 bases between. The CDR3 covers 17 residues.

The chain combines TRBV21-1 with TRBJ2-7; the DNA was not used to check the table's D call, TRBD1. TRBV21-1 is a pseudogene segment. The CDR3 extends over 16 amino acids. CDR3 sequence (DNA): TGTGCCAGCAGCTCCCCCCCGGTACAGGGGACGGTCGAGCAGTACTTC. It yields the protein CASSSPPVQGTVEQYF.

This chain links TRBV11-2 with TRBJ2-1; D call uncertain. Deletions cut 10 bases from V and 7 bases from J, with 11 bases between. Germline V gene data show CDR1 as SGHAT and CDR2 as FQNNGV. The CDR3 has 11 residues. The CDR3 protein is CATAGWNEQFF. The CDR3 coding sequence is TGTGCCACTGCCGGGTGGAATGAGCAGTTCTTC.

DNA for the CDR3: TGCGCCAGCAGCTCGGGACTAGCGGGGGGCCTTACCCTTCACAATGAGCAGTTCTTC. Its protein is CASSSGLAGGLTLHNEQFF. This chain connects TRBV5-1 to TRBJ2-1, with 15 bases fitting TRBD2. The CDR3 has 19 amino acids. V shed 3 bases, J shed 5 bases, and the junction held 12 bases outside the gene matches. Looked up from germline, CDR1 is SGHRS and CDR2 is YFSETQ.

The chain combines TRBV29-1 with TRBJ2-1, with D perhaps matching TRBD1 (6 bases). The CDR3 loop spans 13 amino acids. The germline CDR1 and CDR2 sequences are SQVTM and ANQGSEA. V was trimmed by 5 bases and J by 10 bases, leaving 18 bases between them. The CDR3 is CSVREVAQGEQFF. Here the CDR3 DNA reads TGCAGCGTTAGAGAAGTAGCCCAGGGGGAGCAGTTCTTC.

This clone was found once. The CDR3 coding sequence is TGTGCCACCAGTTCGGGACTAGCGGGAGGCCTGGAAGCCGGGGGGCAGTTCTTC. This translates into CATSSGLAGGLEAGGQFF. The chain links TRBV24-1 to TRBJ2-1; TRBD2 agrees at 15 bases. The trim removed 6 bases at V and 12 bases at J, leaving 17 bases unmatched. CDR3 length: 18 residues. Germline V CDR1 and CDR2: KGHDR, SFDVKD.

This clone is a singleton in its sample. The rearrangement links TRBV4-1 to TRBJ2-7; TRBD2 matches 10 bases. The CDR3 is made up of 15 amino acids. Per the germline V gene, CDR1 is MGHRA and CDR2 is YSYEKL. Trimming took 4 bases from V and 3 from J; bases not matched to a gene: 6. The CDR3 loop reads CASSPALAGVYEQYF. The CDR3 DNA reads TGCGCCAGCAGCCCTGCCCTAGCGGGAGTCTACGAGCAGTACTTC.

The chain joins TRBV20-1 to TRBJ2-7; tentative D call: TRBD2 (5 bases). Trimming shortened V by 1 base and J by 7 bases, and 8 bases separated the two germline ends. This CDR3 comprises 11 residues. Per the germline V gene, CDR1 is DFQATT and CDR2 is SNEGSKA (reference sequence). CDR3 sequence: CSARGAVEQYF. The CDR3 DNA is TGCAGTGCTAGAGGAGCGGTTGAGCAGTACTTC.

The V and J genes are TRBV10-3 and TRBJ2-7; TRBD1 matches at 7 bases. Germline assignment: CDR1 ENHRY and CDR2 SYGVKD. The CDR3 has 15 amino acids. Trimming at V came to 0 bases and at J to 5 bases, leaving 7 bases not matched to a gene. CDR3 sequence reads: CAISESGDRANEQYF. CDR3 DNA sequence: TGTGCCATCAGTGAGTCGGGCGACAGGGCCAACGAGCAGTACTTC.

V is TRBV6-2 or TRBV6-3 and J is TRBJ2-4; D is unresolved. The V gene's germline CDR1 is MNHEY and CDR2 SVGEGT. The V end lost 4 bases, the J end lost 3 bases, and 13 bases lay between the germline ends. This CDR3 spans 15 amino acids. CDR3 residues: CASSSGNRSKNIQYF. Written as DNA, the CDR3 is TGTGCCAGCAGTTCTGGTAACCGTAGCAAAAACATTCAGTACTTC.

The gene calls are TRBV5-1 and TRBJ1-1; D perhaps matches TRBD1 (6 bases). V was cut by 4 bases and J by 0 bases, with 7 bases left in between. Germline V gives CDR1 SGHRS, CDR2 YFSETQ. The CDR3 has 13 amino acids. The CDR3 DNA reads as TGCGCCAGCAGCGGACAGATGAACACTGAAGCTTTCTTT. Residues: CASSGQMNTEAFF.

The chain couples TRBV13 to TRBJ1-2; D not certain. V was shortened by 5 bases and J by 1 base, with 17 bases between the two germline ends. Germline CDR1 is PRHDT and CDR2 is FYEKMQ (reference sequence). The CDR3 spans 16 residues. The CDR3 DNA follows: TGTGCCAGCAGCCGGTTTGGGGAGGGAAATAACTATGGCTACACCTTC. Translated: CASSRFGEGNNYGYTF.

CDR3 DNA: TGTGCCAGCAGCAGGGACAGGGGCTCCTACGAGCAGTACTTC. Encoded protein: CASSRDRGSYEQYF. This chain joins TRBV5-4 and TRBJ2-7, with 10 nucleotides matching TRBD1. V lost 4 bases, J lost 0 bases, and 1 base stayed unmatched. Germline lookup yields CDR1 SGHNT and CDR2 YYREEE (reference sequence). The CDR3 extends over 14 amino acids.

About this clone itself: Here the CDR3 omits its conserved ending phenylalanine or tryptophan, so a read error is the likely source. The limits of the CDR3 on the DNA are not certain, so only TCRdb's listed CDR3 is given. The chain carries TRBV10-3 and TRBJ1-2; the table's D call of TRBD1 was not tested on the DNA. Germline V gene lookup returns CDR1 ENHRY and CDR2 SYGVKD. The CDR3 contains 11 residues when both ends are counted. The CDR3 reads CAIPEGDRGRG.

The J gene is TRBJ1-6, the V gene TRBV19; TRBD1 aligns across 7 bases. The CDR3 length is 14 residues. J lost 11 bases, V lost 5 bases, and 9 bases had no gene match. CDR1 and CDR2 from the germline V gene are LNHDA and SQIVND (reference sequence). Here the CDR3 DNA reads TGTGCCAGTAGTTCAACAGGGGAAGAGGCACCCCTCCACTTT. Its translation is CASSSTGEEAPLHF.

This clone came up a few times. This chain connects TRBV27 to TRBJ2-1; TRBD2 is a possible D gene (6 bases). The germline V gene encodes CDR1 MNHEY and CDR2 SMNVEV (reference sequence). The CDR3 has 15 amino acids. With 3 bases removed from V and 4 bases from J, the gap between germline ends came to 13 bases. CDR3 nucleotides: TGTGCCAGCAGTTTGACGGGACTCCTGTACAATGAGCAGTTCTTC. It translates to CASSLTGLLYNEQFF.

This clone was observed a single time. V and J are TRBV5-1 and TRBJ1-4; 7 bases are shared with TRBD1. The ends lost 0 bases at V and 4 bases at J; junction bases unmatched: 3. Germline CDR1 SGHRS, CDR2 YFSETQ. CDR3 length: 15 amino acids. CDR3 sequence reads: CASSLDRQGNEKLFF. In nucleotides, the CDR3 is TGCGCCAGCAGCTTGGATCGACAGGGTAATGAAAAACTGTTTTTT.

This rearrangement joins TRBV10-3 to TRBJ2-5, with no clear D. Germline V CDR1 and CDR2: ENHRY, SYGVKD. V lost 0 bases and J 2 bases, leaving 7 bases between the germline ends. The CDR3 is 14 amino acids. DNA for the CDR3: TGTGCCATCAGTGAGTCGAGCAGGCAAGAGACCCAGTACTTC. This codes for CAISESSRQETQYF.

CDR3: CASSPTGQGTEAFF. The DNA for the CDR3 is TGTGCCAGCAGCCCCACGGGACAGGGGACTGAAGCTTTCTTT. This chain joins TRBV5-6 and TRBJ1-1, with 10 bases identical to TRBD1. The germline V gene has CDR1 SGHDT and CDR2 YYEEEE. The J segment lost 5 bases and the V segment lost 4 bases, leaving 5 bases of the junction unmatched. The CDR3 contains 14 residues. Using reference TRBV5-6 and TRBJ1-1 for the parts outside the CDR3, the full variable domain is DAGVTQSPTHLIKTRGQQVTLRCSPKSGHDTVSWYQQALGQGPQFIFQYYEEEERQRGNFPDRFSGHQFPNYSSELNVNALLLGDSALYLCASSPTGQGTEAFFGQGTRLTVV.

The V gene is TRBV10-3, the J gene TRBJ2-3; D unclear. This CDR3 spans 18 amino acids. Germline CDR1 is ENHRY and CDR2 is SYGVKD. Trimming removed 10 bases from V and 2 bases from J, with 28 bases in between. The CDR3 DNA is TGTGCCACCGCACCCCCTAGTCCGCCGGATACACCCACAGATACGCAGTATTTT. Its translation: CATAPPSPPDTPTDTQYF.